Listed here are 2 T cell receptor beta chains from one sample, sequenced in a study of CD8 T cells in Susac syndrome. The authors reverse transcribed roughly 0.5 to 1 ug RNA with random hexamers. TCRdb re-derived calls from the immunoSEQ multiplex PCR reads in MiXCR, one entry per CDR3 protein. Here the sample spans roughly 140,000 distinct CDR3 sequences, about 94% being singletons. The sequencing input was CD8+ T cells from PBMCs. The origin of the receptors is a human donor with multiple sclerosis.

The chain carries TRBV28 and TRBJ2-7; D gene unclear. The CDR3 sequence is 14 residues long. CDR1 is MDHEN, CDR2 SYDVKM, per germline. Between the trimmed V and J ends, which lost 4 bases and 3 bases, there was a span of 13 bases. CDR3 protein: CASSSAQTNYEQYF. The CDR3 nucleotides are TGTGCCAGCAGTTCTGCCCAAACAAACTACGAGCAGTACTTC.

The chain employs TRBV4-2 and TRBJ2-7; 8 nucleotides align to TRBD2. Germline loops: CDR1 LGHNA, CDR2 YNFKEQ. V lost 0 bases to trimming and J lost 2 bases; unmatched junction nucleotides: 9. This CDR3 contains 17 residues. DNA of the CDR3: TGTGCCAGCAGCCAAGATGGGGGGCTAGCGGGCCCCTACGAGCAGTACTTC. Encoded protein: CASSQDGGLAGPYEQYF.